Listed here are 18 T cell receptor beta chains from one sample, sequenced in a study of shared clonotypes between healthy human individuals. This table comes from immunoSEQ multiplex PCR, and its TCRdb copy is limited to in-frame clones, with some not included. The data show more than 1,200,000 clones, approximately 98.5% seen once. The source material was naive CD4+ T cells sorted from blood. Subset denoted: CD45RA+ positively selected. These receptors came from a young man in good health.

This clone was observed once. The chain recombines TRBV6-5 with TRBJ1-2, with D hard to call. The V end was cut by 6 bases, the J end by 4 bases, with 12 bases between. Looked up from germline, CDR1 is MNHEY and CDR2 is SVGAGI. The CDR3 runs to 13 residues. The CDR3 loop reads CASSPGPIYGYTF. CDR3 nucleotide sequence: TGTGCCAGCAGCCCCGGGCCGATCTATGGCTACACCTTC.

This rearrangement joins TRBV5-1 to TRBJ2-7, with 10 positions matching TRBD1. The CDR3 has 16 amino acids. CDR1 and CDR2 from the germline V gene are SGHRS and YFSETQ. J lost 5 bases, V lost 1 base, and 9 bases had no gene match. CDR3 sequence reads: CASSLKPGQGLHEQYF. The CDR3 nucleotides are TGCGCCAGCAGCTTGAAACCGGGACAGGGGCTTCACGAGCAGTACTTC. The full variable domain, with the rest looked up from reference TRBV5-1 and TRBJ2-7, is KAGVTQTPRYLIKTRGQQVTLSCSPISGHRSVSWYQQTPGQGLQFLFEYFSETQRNKGNFPGRFSGRQFSNSRSEMNVSTLELGDSALYLCASSLKPGQGLHEQYFGPGTRLTVT.

The chain joins TRBV7-9 to TRBJ2-3, with 12 bases that match TRBD1. The germline CDR1 and CDR2 sequences are SEHNR and FQNEAQ (reference sequence). The CDR3 contains 16 residues. V shed 5 bases, J shed 5 bases, and the junction held 8 bases outside the gene matches. CDR3: CASSLGTGGAEDTQYF. CDR3 nucleotide sequence: TGTGCCAGCAGCCTAGGGACAGGGGGCGCGGAAGATACGCAGTATTTT.

J is TRBJ2-3 and V is TRBV5-1; D gene unclear. Trimming cost V 5 bases and J 0 bases, with 10 bases left between them. This CDR3 is built from 14 residues. Germline loops: CDR1 SGHRS, CDR2 YFSETQ. This chain's CDR3 is CASRFGSSTDTQYF. The CDR3 region has the DNA TGCGCCAGCAGGTTCGGGTCCAGCACAGATACGCAGTATTTT.

The sample holds one count of this clone. The rearrangement joins TRBV27 to TRBJ2-5; perhaps TRBD2 as D (6 bases). The germline V gene encodes CDR1 MNHEY and CDR2 SMNVEV (reference sequence). The V gene lost 3 bases and the J gene lost 3 bases, with 14 bases spanning the gap. The length of the CDR3 is 15 residues. The CDR3 loop is CASSLNGRGEETQYF. CDR3 in DNA: TGTGCCAGCAGTTTGAACGGGAGAGGGGAAGAGACCCAGTACTTC.

V is TRBV7-9 and J is TRBJ1-4; D is undetermined. V shed 5 bases and J shed 4 bases, with 14 bases lying between them. The germline gives CDR1 SEHNR, CDR2 FQNEAQ (reference sequence). The CDR3 covers 15 residues. This chain's CDR3 is CASSPRAARNEKLFF. CDR3 bases: TGTGCCAGCAGCCCTAGAGCGGCACGTAATGAAAAACTGTTTTTT.

The chain recombines TRBV19 with TRBJ2-2; no firm D call. Trimming removed 3 bases from V and 7 bases from J, with 9 bases in between. There are 13 residues in the CDR3. Germline V gene sequence: CDR1 LNHDA, CDR2 SQIVND (reference sequence). CDR3 amino acids: CASSIPLGGELFF. The CDR3 nucleotides read TGTGCCAGTAGTATCCCACTGGGCGGGGAGCTGTTTTTT.

The chain couples TRBV2 to TRBJ2-2, with D uncertain. V lost 4 bases to trimming and J lost 6 bases, with 3 bases between them. Germline V gives CDR1 SNHLY, CDR2 FYNNEI. This CDR3 region has 11 residues. The CDR3 nucleotides read TGTGCCAGCAGTGTTTCCGGGGAGCTGTTTTTT. Its translation is CASSVSGELFF.

The chain carries TRBV28 and TRBJ1-4, with 8 nucleotides matching TRBD1. The germline V gene has CDR1 MDHEN and CDR2 SYDVKM. V shed 8 bases and J 9 bases; nucleotides not matched to a gene: 5. This CDR3 has 12 amino acids. This CDR3 reads CASSGTGKKLFF. DNA of the CDR3: TGTGCCAGCTCGGGGACAGGCAAAAAACTGTTTTTT. The variable domain in full, completed from reference TRBV28 and TRBJ1-4, reads DVKVTQSSRYLVKRTGEKVFLECVQDMDHENMFWYRQDPGLGLRLIYFSYDVKMKEKGDIPEGYSVSREKKERFSLILESASTNQTSMYLCASSGTGKKLFFGSGTQLSVL.

This clone was observed once. The genes are TRBV7-9 and TRBJ2-5, with 14 nucleotides matching TRBD2. V lost 5 bases, J lost 4 bases, and 6 bases stayed unmatched. CDR1 SEHNR and CDR2 FQNEAQ come from the germline V gene (reference sequence). This CDR3 is built from 16 residues. The CDR3 bases are TGTGCCAGCAGCAAGACTAGCGGGAGGGCCATAGAGACCCAGTACTTC. This codes for CASSKTSGRAIETQYF.

V and J are TRBV28 and TRBJ1-2, with TRBD1 matching 8 bases. The CDR3 has 16 amino acids. J was trimmed by 2 bases and V by 5 bases; bases with no gene match: 10. Germline CDR1 is MDHEN and CDR2 is SYDVKM. The DNA of the CDR3 is TGTGCCAGCAGTATACTGAGGACAGGGTTAAACTATGGCTACACCTTC. Translating it yields CASSILRTGLNYGYTF.

The chain links TRBV27 to TRBJ2-1; D may be TRBD2 (6 bases). The CDR3 is made up of 15 amino acids. Germline V CDR1 and CDR2: MNHEY, SMNVEV (reference sequence). Between the trimmed V and J ends, which lost 0 bases and 4 bases, there was a span of 10 bases. CDR3 sequence: CASSLSGRSYNEQFF. As DNA, the CDR3 is TGTGCCAGCAGTTTATCCGGGAGATCATACAATGAGCAGTTCTTC.

This chain links TRBV28 with TRBJ1-4; D uncertain. The CDR3 has 15 amino acids. Trimming pared 7 bases from V and 2 bases from J, leaving 14 bases between. Per germline, CDR1 MDHEN and CDR2 SYDVKM. CDR3 loop: CASTQVMSTNEKLFF. CDR3 nucleotides: TGTGCCAGCACCCAGGTGATGTCTACTAATGAAAAACTGTTTTTT.

The chain uses TRBV6-1 and TRBJ2-3; TRBD2 matches 7 bases. Looked up from germline, CDR1 is MNHNS and CDR2 is SASEGT. The CDR3 is 14 residues long. Germline trimming cut 4 bases from V and 5 bases from J; bases unmatched to any gene: 6. In DNA, the CDR3 is TGTGCCAGCAGTGGGGGCGGGAGTATAGATACGCAGTATTTT. Protein product: CASSGGGSIDTQYF.

The chain couples TRBV29-1 to TRBJ2-1; TRBD2 agrees at 7 bases. Germline-derived CDR1 and CDR2 are SQVTM and ANQGSEA. Trimming cost V 2 bases and J 0 bases; bases outside gene matches: 4. CDR3 length: 15 amino acids. The CDR3 is CSVERLADSYNEQFF. CDR3 sequence (DNA): TGCAGCGTTGAAAGGCTAGCGGACTCCTACAATGAGCAGTTCTTC.

This clone was recorded only once. The junction does not match germline at one end; this may be a read error. The genes are TRBV7-7 and TRBJ2-2, with no clear D. CDR3 length equals 14 residues. From germline, CDR1 is SSHAT and CDR2 FNYEAQ (reference sequence). CDR3 sequence: CASSLAARDGELFF. The CDR3 DNA reads TGTGCTAGCAGCTTAGCAGCAAGGGACGGGGAGCTGTTTTTT.

The chain is built from TRBV10-3 and TRBJ2-1; the D gene is possibly TRBD1 (6 bases). V was pared by 10 bases and J by 6 bases, with 16 bases between. This CDR3 is built from 13 residues. Germline V gives CDR1 ENHRY, CDR2 SYGVKD. CDR3: CASSGTQPNEQFF. CDR3 nucleotide sequence: TGTGCCAGCTCGGGGACACAGCCCAATGAGCAGTTCTTC.

The J gene is TRBJ2-5, the V gene TRBV5-1, with D perhaps matching TRBD1 (5 bases). Between the trimmed V and J ends, which lost 6 bases and 5 bases, there was a span of 17 bases. Germline lookup yields CDR1 SGHRS and CDR2 YFSETQ. The CDR3 covers 14 residues. The CDR3 nucleotides are TGCGCCAGCACAAGGTCAGGGCTGGTCGAGACCCAGTACTTC. Its translation: CASTRSGLVETQYF. The full variable domain, its missing parts supplied by reference TRBV5-1 and TRBJ2-5, is KAGVTQTPRYLIKTRGQQVTLSCSPISGHRSVSWYQQTPGQGLQFLFEYFSETQRNKGNFPGRFSGRQFSNSRSEMNVSTLELGDSALYLCASTRSGLVETQYFGPGTRLLVL.